This entry lists 4 T cell receptor beta chains sequenced from one sample in a study of T-cell reconstitution after alpha-beta-depleted transplantation in children. As it was prepared, the TCRbeta library received unique molecular identifiers. Each CDR3 protein is one row after TCRdb ran MiXCR on the PCR reads. The sample records approximately 490,000 distinct CDR3 sequences, approximately 13% being singletons. This sample comprised PBMCs from the stem cell graft donor, obtained from the stem cell graft. The receptor source for this set is a human donor who donated a stem cell graft to a child with combined immunodeficiency.

This clonotype was counted many times. The V gene is TRBV12-3 or TRBV12-4, the J gene TRBJ2-5; D is perhaps TRBD2 (7 bases). The CDR3 runs 14 residues. With 5 bases removed from V and 4 bases from J, the gap between germline ends came to 14 bases. As DNA, the CDR3 is TGTGCCAGCAGTCCGAGAGGGGGGGGAGAGACCCAGTACTTC. This translates into CASSPRGGGETQYF.

This clonotype was counted ten times or more. The CDR3 reads CSVDLGAALYEQYF. For the CDR3, the DNA is TGCAGCGTTGATTTGGGGGCCGCGCTTTACGAGCAGTACTTC. The J gene is TRBJ2-7, the V gene TRBV29-1; possibly TRBD1 for D (6 bases). V lost 3 bases to trimming and J lost 4 bases, with 16 bases between them. Germline CDR1 and CDR2: SQVTM and ANQGSEA. This CDR3 region has 14 residues.

This clonotype was detected only a few times. The V gene is TRBV2, the J gene TRBJ1-2; D ambiguous. Trimming shortened V by 3 bases and J by 2 bases, and 10 bases separated the two germline ends. Per the germline V gene, CDR1 is SNHLY and CDR2 is FYNNEI. This CDR3 has 14 residues. The CDR3, as DNA: TGTGCCAGCAGTGAGGCGGCTGGAAACTATGGCTACACCTTC. This gives the protein CASSEAAGNYGYTF.

The chain joins TRBV4-3 to TRBJ2-1, with D hard to call. V was cut by 0 bases and J by 5 bases, with 11 bases left in between. CDR3 length equals 15 residues. Germline-derived CDR1 and CDR2 are LGHNA and YSLEER. The CDR3 loop reads CASSQEGSIHNEQFF. As DNA, the CDR3 is TGCGCCAGCAGCCAAGAGGGGTCGATCCACAATGAGCAGTTCTTC.